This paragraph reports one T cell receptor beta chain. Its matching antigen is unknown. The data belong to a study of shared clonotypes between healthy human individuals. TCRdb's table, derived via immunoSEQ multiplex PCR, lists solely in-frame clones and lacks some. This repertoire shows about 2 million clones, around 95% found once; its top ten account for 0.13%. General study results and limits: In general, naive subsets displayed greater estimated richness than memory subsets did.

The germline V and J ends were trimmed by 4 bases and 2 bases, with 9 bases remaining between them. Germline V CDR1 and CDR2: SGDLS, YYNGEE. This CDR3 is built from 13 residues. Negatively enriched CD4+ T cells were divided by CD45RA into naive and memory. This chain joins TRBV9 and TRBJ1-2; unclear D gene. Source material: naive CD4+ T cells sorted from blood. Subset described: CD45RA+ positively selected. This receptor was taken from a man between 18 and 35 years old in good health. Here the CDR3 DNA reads TGTGCCAGCAGCTCCTTTGACAACTATGGCTACACCTTC. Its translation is CASSSFDNYGYTF. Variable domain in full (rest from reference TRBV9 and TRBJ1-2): DSGVTQTPKHLITATGQRVTLRCSPRSGDLSVYWYQQSLDQGLQFLIQYYNGEERAKGNILERFSAQQFPDLHSELNLSSLELGDSALYFCASSSFDNYGYTFGSGTRLTVV.